One and the same sample provided the 27 T cell receptor beta chains below, sequenced in a study of OX40 agonist ivuxolimab in advanced cancers. The method was immunoSEQ multiplex PCR; TCRdb's version includes in-frame clones alone and lacks a portion of them. Of about 18,000 clones in the sample, around 78% are singletons; the top ten hold approximately 15%. The sequenced sample was CD4+ or CD8+ T cells sorted from blood, obtained in a trial of the OX40 agonist ivuxolimab. These receptors were collected from an adult with an advanced solid tumor such as melanoma, head and neck, liver or kidney cancer.

This clone was found a few times. The V and J genes are TRBV15 and TRBJ1-2; 7 bases map to TRBD1. The junction had 8 bases not matched to a gene; V was cut back by 3 bases and J by 4 bases. Per germline, CDR1 LNHNV and CDR2 YYDKDF (reference sequence). This CDR3 is built from 15 residues. CDR3 loop: CATSRASGTAYGYTF. The CDR3, as DNA: TGTGCCACCAGCAGGGCTTCCGGGACAGCCTATGGCTACACCTTC.

J is TRBJ2-3 and V is TRBV7-3; D not certain. This CDR3 has 16 amino acids. Trimming took off 4 bases at V and 5 bases at J, with 19 bases between the two ends. Germline V CDR1 and CDR2: SGHTA, FQGTGA. CDR3: CASSSPAIGSLDTQYF. CDR3 DNA sequence: TGTGCCAGCAGCTCTCCCGCTATAGGGTCCCTAGATACGCAGTATTTT.

The chain is built from TRBV7-2 and TRBJ1-2; possible D gene TRBD1, 6 bases. Trimming shortened V by 5 bases and J by 5 bases, and 15 bases separated the two germline ends. Germline V gives CDR1 SGHTA, CDR2 FQGNSA. There are 14 residues in the CDR3. CDR3 nucleotides: TGTGCCAGCAGCAAACAGGGAGGGGATTATGGCTACACCTTC. Translating it yields CASSKQGGDYGYTF.

V usage is TRBV6-4 and J usage is TRBJ1-2; D call uncertain. Germline loops: CDR1 MRHNA, CDR2 SNTAGT. The CDR3 has 16 amino acids. Trimming pared 0 bases from V and 4 bases from J, leaving 15 bases between. The CDR3, as DNA: TGTGCCAGCAGTGACTCAGTCAAACCCTTAGGCTATGGCTACACCTTC. Amino acids: CASSDSVKPLGYGYTF.

The chain is built from TRBV7-2 and TRBJ2-7, with D tentatively TRBD1 or TRBD2 (8 bases each). Trimming left V 5 bases short and J 9 bases short, with 20 bases between. The CDR3 runs to 14 residues. Per the germline V gene, CDR1 is SGHTA and CDR2 is FQGNSA. CDR3: CASSPDRGRGGQYF. CDR3 in DNA: TGTGCCAGCAGCCCCGACAGGGGTCGGGGGGGGCAGTACTTC.

This clone is labeled medium-sized (0.01 to 0.1%). The V gene is TRBV19, the J gene TRBJ2-1; unclear D gene. Trimming removed 4 bases from V and 6 bases from J, with 10 bases in between. CDR3 length: 13 amino acids. Germline values: CDR1 LNHDA, CDR2 SQIVND (reference sequence). The CDR3: CASSTAPTNEQFF. The DNA of the CDR3 is TGTGCCAGTAGTACGGCACCTACCAATGAGCAGTTCTTC.

The J gene is TRBJ2-3, the V gene TRBV29-1; 9 bases align to TRBD2. The CDR3 spans 14 residues. Trimming removed 6 bases from V and 2 bases from J; junction bases left unmatched: 6. Germline CDR1 and CDR2: SQVTM and ANQGSEA. For the CDR3, the DNA is TGCAGCGTCCCCTCTAGCGGGATCACAGATACGCAGTATTTT. Protein sequence: CSVPSSGITDTQYF.

The genes are TRBV7-9 and TRBJ1-5, with D possibly matching TRBD1 (6 bases). The germline V gene has CDR1 SEHNR and CDR2 FQNEAQ (reference sequence). The V and J ends lost 5 bases and 9 bases respectively, with 17 bases between them. This CDR3 has 14 residues. Here the CDR3 DNA reads TGTGCCAGCAGCCGGGGACACCCGCCCTTGCCCCAGCATTTT. It translates to CASSRGHPPLPQHF. Complete variable domain (other parts from reference TRBV7-9 and TRBJ1-5): DTGVSQNPRHKITKRGQNVTFRCDPISEHNRLYWYRQTLGQGPEFLTYFQNEAQLEKSRLLSDRFSAERPKGSFSTLEIQRTEQGDSAMYLCASSRGHPPLPQHFGDGTRLSIL.

V and J are TRBV19 and TRBJ2-1, with 11 nucleotides matching TRBD2. The CDR3 is made up of 15 amino acids. CDR1 and CDR2 from the germline V gene are LNHDA and SQIVND (reference sequence). J gave up 4 bases and V 6 bases, and 5 bases lay outside the gene matches. DNA of the CDR3: TGTGCCAGTAGAGAACTAGCGGGAGCGTACAATGAGCAGTTCTTC. Its protein product is CASRELAGAYNEQFF.

The rearrangement uses TRBV4-1 and TRBJ1-2, with D possibly TRBD1 on 5 matching bases. This CDR3 is 14 amino acids long. Germline V lookup: CDR1 MGHRA, CDR2 YSYEKL. The germline V and J ends were trimmed by 4 bases and 6 bases, with 15 bases remaining between them. CDR3 in DNA: TGCGCCAGCAGCCCAAGGGGTGGGACGGATGGCTACACCTTC. Translation: CASSPRGGTDGYTF.

The V and J genes are TRBV6-1 and TRBJ1-2; possible D gene TRBD1, 6 bases. The germline V gene has CDR1 MNHNS and CDR2 SASEGT. The CDR3 consists of 12 residues. The V end lost 10 bases, the J end lost 7 bases, and 16 bases lay between the germline ends. Here the CDR3 reads CAIWTEGIGYTF. The CDR3 bases are TGTGCCATCTGGACAGAGGGGATTGGCTACACCTTC.

CDR3: CASSPTGGTEAFF. CDR3 coding DNA: TGTGCCAGCAGCCCGACAGGGGGCACTGAAGCTTTCTTT. The chain links TRBV7-2 to TRBJ1-1, with 9 bases matching TRBD1. The trim removed 5 bases at V and 4 bases at J, leaving 2 bases unmatched. Germline CDR1 and CDR2: SGHTA and FQGNSA. The CDR3 loop spans 13 amino acids.

The chain joins TRBV6-5 to TRBJ2-5; D gene ambiguous. Trimming cost V 5 bases and J 7 bases, with 8 bases left between them. The germline CDR1 and CDR2 sequences are MNHEY and SVGAGI. CDR3 length: 11 amino acids. The CDR3 DNA is TGTGCCAGCAGTACCACGGGGACCCAGTACTTC. Its protein product is CASSTTGTQYF.

This clone was counted a few times. The chain has TRBV30 and TRBJ1-5; 9 positions agree with TRBD1. Germline CDR1 is GTSNPN and CDR2 is SVGIG (reference sequence). V lost 3 bases to trimming and J lost 2 bases; unmatched junction nucleotides: 5. There are 15 residues in the CDR3. The CDR3 DNA reads as TGTGCCTGGAGAGGACAGGGGATAGGCAATCAGCCCCAGCATTTT. Its protein is CAWRGQGIGNQPQHF.

J is TRBJ1-1 and V is TRBV15, with D possibly being TRBD1 (6 bases). V was trimmed by 3 bases and J by 4 bases, leaving 21 bases between them. Germline V gene sequence: CDR1 LNHNV, CDR2 YYDKDF (reference sequence). The CDR3 covers 17 residues. The chain's CDR3 is CATSSPGGGAFITEAFF. CDR3 DNA: TGTGCCACCAGCAGCCCGGGGGGGGGCGCCTTCATCACTGAAGCTTTCTTT.

In regard to this clone: Other nucleotide sequences in the sample specify the same CDR3. This chain joins TRBV28 and TRBJ1-1; possible D gene TRBD1, 5 bases. CDR3 length equals 14 residues. CDR1 MDHEN and CDR2 SYDVKM come from the germline V gene. Trimming took off 6 bases at V and 0 bases at J, with 11 bases between the two ends. CDR3 protein: CASSPGAMNTEAFF. Written as DNA, the CDR3 is TGTGCCAGCAGCCCTGGGGCTATGAACACTGAAGCTTTCTTT.

The genes are TRBV10-1 and TRBJ1-1, with 9 bases lining up with TRBD1. V shed 3 bases, J shed 4 bases, and the junction held 3 bases outside the gene matches. The germline V gene encodes CDR1 WNHNN and CDR2 SYGVQD (reference sequence). There are 14 residues in the CDR3. This CDR3 is CASSEGQGFTEAFF. CDR3 bases: TGCGCCAGCAGTGAAGGACAGGGGTTCACTGAAGCTTTCTTT.

The rearrangement uses TRBV5-1 and TRBJ2-5; D assignment may be TRBD1 or TRBD2 (5 bases each). The CDR3 covers 15 residues. V lost 7 bases and J 1 base, leaving 17 bases between the germline ends. Germline-derived CDR1 and CDR2 are SGHRS and YFSETQ. In nucleotides, the CDR3 is TGCGCCAGCGCACTAGGGGATCAACTCCAAGAGACCCAGTACTTC. As protein: CASALGDQLQETQYF. Together with reference TRBV5-1 and TRBJ2-5, the CDR3 gives the full variable domain: KAGVTQTPRYLIKTRGQQVTLSCSPISGHRSVSWYQQTPGQGLQFLFEYFSETQRNKGNFPGRFSGRQFSNSRSEMNVSTLELGDSALYLCASALGDQLQETQYFGPGTRLLVL.

The chain uses TRBV19 and TRBJ2-1; tentative D call: TRBD2 (6 bases). From germline, CDR1 is LNHDA and CDR2 SQIVND (reference sequence). V was trimmed by 3 bases and J by 10 bases, leaving 7 bases between them. The CDR3 consists of 11 residues. The CDR3 nucleotides are TGTGCCAGTAGTATGGGACTCGAGCAGTTCTTC. The encoded protein is CASSMGLEQFF.

The chain couples TRBV6-4 to TRBJ1-5; D ambiguous. Germline values: CDR1 MRHNA, CDR2 SNTAGT. V lost 8 bases to trimming and J lost 0 bases, with 11 bases between them. The CDR3 runs to 14 residues. The CDR3 sequence: CASEENYSNQPQHF. The CDR3 DNA reads as TGTGCCAGCGAGGAGAATTATAGCAATCAGCCCCAGCATTTT.

Here the CDR3 DNA reads TGTGCCAGCAGCTTAAAGCGGGGGCCCACAGATACGCAGTATTTT. Amino acids: CASSLKRGPTDTQYF. The chain employs TRBV7-3 and TRBJ2-3, with 8 positions matching TRBD2. V trimming: 1 base; J trimming: 2 bases; junction bases outside the gene matches: 2. There are 15 residues in the CDR3. CDR1 is SGHTA, CDR2 FQGTGA, per germline.

V gene TRBV5-1 combines with J gene TRBJ2-1, with a tentative D call TRBD1 (5 bases). The germline V gene encodes CDR1 SGHRS and CDR2 YFSETQ. The V end was cut by 0 bases, the J end by 6 bases, with 13 bases between. The CDR3 sequence is 15 residues long. The CDR3 nucleotides are TGCGCCAGCAGCTTGGAGTCAGGGATGGTCAATGAGCAGTTCTTC. Its translation: CASSLESGMVNEQFF.

This clone was picked up a small number of times. The rearrangement links TRBV4-2 to TRBJ2-7; 7 bases align to TRBD2. The germline gives CDR1 LGHNA, CDR2 YNFKEQ. The trim removed 0 bases at V and 2 bases at J, leaving 4 bases unmatched. CDR3 length: 15 amino acids. CDR3 protein: CASSQDASGTYEQYF. The CDR3 nucleotides are TGTGCCAGCAGCCAAGATGCTAGCGGAACCTACGAGCAGTACTTC.

V and J are TRBV4-2 and TRBJ2-5; D uncertain. The length of the CDR3 is 14 residues. Trimming cost V 1 base and J 0 bases, with 6 bases left between them. Germline V gene lookup returns CDR1 LGHNA and CDR2 YNFKEQ. Here the CDR3 reads CASSQVRYQETQYF. In nucleotides, the CDR3 is TGTGCCAGCAGCCAAGTGCGGTACCAAGAGACCCAGTACTTC.

In its sample, this clone was seen a few times. The V and J genes are TRBV5-6 and TRBJ1-2, with 7 positions matching TRBD1. Germline CDR1 and CDR2: SGHDT and YYEEEE. This CDR3 region has 16 residues. J gave up 7 bases and V 4 bases, and 16 bases lay outside the gene matches. The CDR3 region is CASSPLQGPAPIGYTF. For the CDR3, the DNA is TGTGCCAGCAGCCCGCTACAGGGGCCTGCCCCTATTGGCTACACCTTC.

The V gene is TRBV30, the J gene TRBJ2-5; D is unresolved. Per the germline V gene, CDR1 is GTSNPN and CDR2 is SVGIG (reference sequence). With 3 bases removed from V and 0 bases from J, the gap between germline ends came to 11 bases. The CDR3 runs 14 residues. CDR3 coding DNA: TGTGCCTGGAGAGTAGGGCCGTACCAAGAGACCCAGTACTTC. The encoded protein is CAWRVGPYQETQYF.

In the case of this clone: One end of the junction varies from germline; a read error may be responsible. The chain couples TRBV2 to TRBJ2-3; 7 bases match TRBD2. The CDR3 contains 13 residues. CDR1 is SNHLY, CDR2 FYNNEI, per germline. CDR3 DNA: TGTGCCAGCAGTGAAGCGGGGGGGAAAATGGGAGATTTT. It codes for CASSEAGGKMGDF.